This TCR beta chain was retrieved from a study of T cells after yellow fever vaccination. Template switching by 5'RACE produced TCR cDNA, adding a universal primer site and UMIs. TCRdb independently ran MiXCR on the 5' RACE reads; one entry per CDR3 protein. The repertoire includes hundreds of thousands of distinct CDR3 sequences, approximately 13% of them detected once, and around 15% sits in the top ten. This clonotype was counted a few times. The antigen is undetermined. CDR1 is KGHDR, CDR2 SFDVKD, per germline. Trimming left V 8 bases short and J 6 bases short, with 13 bases between. This CDR3 is 13 amino acids long. Study observations and caveats: Post-booster repertoires contained most primary-vaccination clones again (almost 97% CD4, about 88% CD8). Contaminants from the bulk population, in the form of abundant clonotypes, could be found in FACS-sorted repertoires.

This sequence joins TRBV24-1 and TRBJ2-1; D uncertain. This TCR was sampled from a young man who received the YFV17D yellow fever vaccine. Here the sequenced sample was PBMCs, taken on the day of the yellow fever booster vaccination. This CDR3 reads CATNLAHSNEQFF. The CDR3, as DNA: TGTGCCACCAACTTAGCCCATAGCAATGAGCAGTTCTTC.